This is a list of T cell receptor beta chains from one sample in a study of blood T cell repertoires in COVID-19. This table comes from immunoSEQ multiplex PCR, and its TCRdb copy is limited to in-frame clones, with some not included. The sample records about 190,000 clones, around 84% being singletons. The specimen sequenced was PBMCs or T cells enriched from blood (not recorded which). These receptors were collected from a woman aged 30 to 39 who had been exposed to COVID-19. Each CDR3 is given without its conserved first and last residue. Each record gives: V gene, J gene, CDR3 protein.

TRBV23-1	TRBJ1-2	ASSQMTGGGGYT
TRBV2	TRBJ2-5	ASSEGEVAKETQY
TRBV2	TRBJ2-4	ASSEALSLGTDIQY
TRBV3-1/TRBV3-2	TRBJ1-4	ASSQRQGGGTNEKLF
TRBV5-1	TRBJ1-1	ASERAGGENTEAF
TRBV9	TRBJ1-4	ASSVARTSEKLF
TRBV7-3	TRBJ2-7	ASSQIAGGPYEQY
TRBV15	TRBJ2-1	ATRGGGVGYNEQF
TRBV15	TRBJ1-2	ATSRGRSSNYGYT
TRBV11-2	TRBJ1-1	ASSPYVNTEAF
TRBV11-2	TRBJ1-2	ASSLDSDKGGYT
TRBV6-5	TRBJ2-7	ASSLDRDAYEQY
TRBV30	TRBJ2-2	AWKYRDRDTGELF
TRBV11-2	TRBJ2-3	ASSLRDGFPEDTQY
TRBV19	TRBJ1-3	ASGTGGGNTIY
TRBV19	TRBJ1-5	ASRLGTGLDSNQPQH
TRBV4-3	TRBJ1-1	ASSQDLVAATMNTEAF
TRBV6-2/TRBV6-3	TRBJ2-7	ASSYSQIYEQY
TRBV27	TRBJ1-3	ASSLSAGNTIY
TRBV2	TRBJ2-6	ASSVDRDNVLT
TRBV7-9	TRBJ1-1	ASSPGGNTEAF
TRBV6-2/TRBV6-3	TRBJ1-1	ASSLRTGSTEAF
TRBV7-9	TRBJ1-4	ASSFQGGEKLF
TRBV5-4	TRBJ1-3	ASSLAGDTGNTIY
TRBV5-1	TRBJ1-1	ASSLDSYMNTEAF
TRBV5-4	TRBJ2-5	ASSLAGQGRETQY
TRBV27	TRBJ2-3	ASSPPSLSTDTQY
TRBV6-1	TRBJ2-1	ASSEVSRGRPEQF
TRBV6-2/TRBV6-3	TRBJ1-1	ASSSQGVITPAF
TRBV29-1	TRBJ2-7	SASRGYEQY
TRBV7-2	TRBJ2-1	ASSARGTTYNEQF
TRBV6-5	TRBJ1-3	ASSSDRASSGNTIY
TRBV11-3	TRBJ2-1	ASSPLGTDNEQF
TRBV5-1	TRBJ2-1	ASSDLQGARRYNEQF
TRBV9	TRBJ2-3	ASSVEPSGGPGDTQY
TRBV9	TRBJ1-3	ASSAEDRRHSGNTIY
TRBV7-9	TRBJ2-1	ASSSFGGPGEQF
TRBV3-1/TRBV3-2	TRBJ2-1	ASSPRGGPNEQF
TRBV10-3	TRBJ2-7	AISEWRGAAYEQY
TRBV27	TRBJ1-1	ASSFTGNTEAF
TRBV3-1/TRBV3-2	TRBJ1-4	ASSQVGGERGEKLF
TRBV28	TRBJ1-6	ASSTDRGDAYNSPLH
TRBV7-3	TRBJ2-1	ASSLTPDYNEQF
TRBV9	TRBJ2-7	ASSVGGGFYEQY
TRBV7-9	TRBJ2-3	ASSFFLDTQY
TRBV5-4	TRBJ1-2	ASRSGTGDHNYGYT
TRBV7-3	TRBJ1-1	ASSLNGGTSTEAF
TRBV30	TRBJ2-2	AWSVFQGDHLTNTGELF
TRBV15	TRBJ2-3	ATSRIWSSTDTQY
TRBV21-1	TRBJ1-1	ASSRTRGRGEAF
TRBV5-1	TRBJ1-2	ASSQTQGNYGYT
TRBV6-5	TRBJ1-1	ASRRGSATEAF
TRBV5-4	TRBJ1-2	ASSLRTSSRGYT